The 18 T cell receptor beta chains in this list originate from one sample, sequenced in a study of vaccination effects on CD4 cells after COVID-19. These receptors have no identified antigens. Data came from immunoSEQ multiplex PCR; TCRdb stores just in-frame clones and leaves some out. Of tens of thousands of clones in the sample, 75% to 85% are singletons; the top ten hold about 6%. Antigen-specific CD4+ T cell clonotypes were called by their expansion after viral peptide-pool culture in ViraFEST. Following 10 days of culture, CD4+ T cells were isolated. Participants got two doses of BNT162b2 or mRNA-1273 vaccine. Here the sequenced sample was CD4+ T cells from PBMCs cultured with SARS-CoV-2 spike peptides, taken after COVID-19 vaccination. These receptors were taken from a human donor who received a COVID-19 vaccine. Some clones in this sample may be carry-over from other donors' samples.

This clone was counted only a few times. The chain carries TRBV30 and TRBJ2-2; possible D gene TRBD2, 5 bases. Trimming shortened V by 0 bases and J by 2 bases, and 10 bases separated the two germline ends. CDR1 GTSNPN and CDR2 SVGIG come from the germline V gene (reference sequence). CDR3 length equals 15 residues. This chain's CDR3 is CAWSVTGTNTGELFF. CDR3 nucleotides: TGTGCCTGGAGTGTAACGGGAACAAACACCGGGGAGCTGTTTTTT.

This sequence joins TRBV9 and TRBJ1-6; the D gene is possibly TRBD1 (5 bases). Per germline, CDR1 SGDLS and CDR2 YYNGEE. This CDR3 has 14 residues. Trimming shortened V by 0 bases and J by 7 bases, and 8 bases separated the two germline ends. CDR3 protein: CASSVGGDNSPLHF. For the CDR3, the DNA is TGTGCCAGCAGCGTAGGAGGGGACAATTCACCCCTCCACTTT.

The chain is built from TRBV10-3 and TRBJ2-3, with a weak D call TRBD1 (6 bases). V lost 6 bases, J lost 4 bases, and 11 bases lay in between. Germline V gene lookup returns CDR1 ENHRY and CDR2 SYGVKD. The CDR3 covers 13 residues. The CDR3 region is CAISEGVSDTQYF. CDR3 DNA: TGTGCCATCAGCGAGGGGGTCTCAGATACGCAGTATTTT.

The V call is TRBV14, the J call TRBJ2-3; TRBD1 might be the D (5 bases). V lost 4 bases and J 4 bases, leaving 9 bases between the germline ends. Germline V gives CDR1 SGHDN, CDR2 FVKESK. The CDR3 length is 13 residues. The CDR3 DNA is TGTGCCAGCAGCCGACAGTCCCCAGATACGCAGTATTTT. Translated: CASSRQSPDTQYF.

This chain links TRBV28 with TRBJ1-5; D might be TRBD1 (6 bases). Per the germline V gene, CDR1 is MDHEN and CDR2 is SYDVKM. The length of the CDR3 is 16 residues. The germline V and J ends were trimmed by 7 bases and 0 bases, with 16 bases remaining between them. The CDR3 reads CASTRTGTYSNQPQHF. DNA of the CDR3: TGTGCCAGCACCCGAACCGGGACATATAGCAATCAGCCCCAGCATTTT.

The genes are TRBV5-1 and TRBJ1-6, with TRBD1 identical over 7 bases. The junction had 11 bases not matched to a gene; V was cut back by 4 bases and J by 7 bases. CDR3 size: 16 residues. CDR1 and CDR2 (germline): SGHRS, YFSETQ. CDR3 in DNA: TGCGCCAGCAGCGGGCAAGGCGGACAGGTGAATTCACCCCTCCACTTT. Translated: CASSGQGGQVNSPLHF.

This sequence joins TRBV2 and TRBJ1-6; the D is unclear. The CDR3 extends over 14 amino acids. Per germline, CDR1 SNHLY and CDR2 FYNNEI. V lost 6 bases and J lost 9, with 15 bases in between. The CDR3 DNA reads TGTGCCAGCAGCCAACCCTCCCTGGGTTCACCCCTCCACTTT. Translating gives CASSQPSLGSPLHF.

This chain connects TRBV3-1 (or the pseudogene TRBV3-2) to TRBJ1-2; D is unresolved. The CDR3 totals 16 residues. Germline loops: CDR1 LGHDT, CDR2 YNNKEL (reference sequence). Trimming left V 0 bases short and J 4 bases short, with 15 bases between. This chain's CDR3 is CASSQEVALTVYGYTF. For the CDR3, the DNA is TGTGCCAGCAGCCAAGAGGTCGCGCTAACGGTCTATGGCTACACCTTC.

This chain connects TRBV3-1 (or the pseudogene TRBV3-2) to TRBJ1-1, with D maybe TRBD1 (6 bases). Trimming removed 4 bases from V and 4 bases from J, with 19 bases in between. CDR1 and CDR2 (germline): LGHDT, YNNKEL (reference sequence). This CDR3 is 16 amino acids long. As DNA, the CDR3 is TGTGCCAGCAGCCCTCTTGTGGGGCGAGGGGGCACTGAAGCTTTCTTT. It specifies CASSPLVGRGGTEAFF.

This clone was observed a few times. As DNA, the CDR3 is TGTGCCAGCAGCCGTCCCGGGTCTTTGAATTCACCCCTCCACTTT. It translates to CASSRPGSLNSPLHF. The chain is built from TRBV14 and TRBJ1-6, with D hard to call. The CDR3 has 15 residues. Germline loops: CDR1 SGHDN, CDR2 FVKESK. Trimming shortened V by 4 bases and J by 7 bases, and 14 bases separated the two germline ends.

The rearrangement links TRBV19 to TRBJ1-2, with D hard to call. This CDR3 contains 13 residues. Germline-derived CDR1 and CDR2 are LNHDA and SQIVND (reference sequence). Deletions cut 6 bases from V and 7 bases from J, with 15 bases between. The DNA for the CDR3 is TGTGCCAGTAGCAGCCCCGGGAACGGTGGCTACACCTTC. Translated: CASSSPGNGGYTF.

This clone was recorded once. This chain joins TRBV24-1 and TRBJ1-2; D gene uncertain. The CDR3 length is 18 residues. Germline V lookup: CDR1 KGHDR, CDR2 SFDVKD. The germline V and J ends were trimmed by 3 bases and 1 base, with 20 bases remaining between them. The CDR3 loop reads CATSDVAFGKTYNYGYTF. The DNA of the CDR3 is TGTGCCACCAGTGATGTTGCTTTTGGGAAAACCTATAACTATGGCTACACCTTC.

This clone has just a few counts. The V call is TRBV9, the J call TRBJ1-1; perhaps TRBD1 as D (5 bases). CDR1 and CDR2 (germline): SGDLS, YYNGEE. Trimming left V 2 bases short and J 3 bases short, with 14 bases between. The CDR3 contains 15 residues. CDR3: CASSVRAGFDTEAFF. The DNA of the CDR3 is TGTGCCAGCAGCGTGCGGGCAGGGTTCGACACTGAAGCTTTCTTT. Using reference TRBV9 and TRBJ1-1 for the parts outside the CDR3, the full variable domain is DSGVTQTPKHLITATGQRVTLRCSPRSGDLSVYWYQQSLDQGLQFLIQYYNGEERAKGNILERFSAQQFPDLHSELNLSSLELGDSALYFCASSVRAGFDTEAFFGQGTRLTVV.

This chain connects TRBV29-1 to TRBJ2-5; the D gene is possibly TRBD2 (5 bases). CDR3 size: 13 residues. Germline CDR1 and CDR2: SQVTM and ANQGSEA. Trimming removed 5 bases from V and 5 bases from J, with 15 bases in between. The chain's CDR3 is CSVLDVQRETQYF. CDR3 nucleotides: TGCAGCGTTTTGGACGTGCAGCGGGAGACCCAGTACTTC. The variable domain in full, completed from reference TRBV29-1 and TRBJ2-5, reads SAVISQKPSRDICQRGTSLTIQCQVDSQVTMMFWYRQQPGQSLTLIATANQGSEATYESGFVIDKFPISRPNLTFSTLTVSNMSPEDSSIYLCSVLDVQRETQYFGPGTRLLVL.

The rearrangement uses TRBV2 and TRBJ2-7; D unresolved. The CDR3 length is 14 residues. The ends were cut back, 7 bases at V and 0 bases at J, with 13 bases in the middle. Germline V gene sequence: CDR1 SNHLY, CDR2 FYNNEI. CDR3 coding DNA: TGTGCCAGCATGGCGCAGGTCCTCTCCTACGAGCAGTACGTC. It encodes CASMAQVLSYEQYV.

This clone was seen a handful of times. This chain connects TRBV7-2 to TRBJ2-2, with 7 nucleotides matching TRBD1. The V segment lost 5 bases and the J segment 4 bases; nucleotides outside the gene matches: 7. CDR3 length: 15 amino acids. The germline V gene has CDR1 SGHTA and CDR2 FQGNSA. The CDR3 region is CASSLTGVVTGELFF. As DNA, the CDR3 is TGTGCCAGCAGCCTCACAGGGGTGGTCACCGGGGAGCTGTTTTTT. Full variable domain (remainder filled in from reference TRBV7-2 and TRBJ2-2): GAGVSQSPSNKVTEKGKDVELRCDPISGHTALYWYRQSLGQGLEFLIYFQGNSAPDKSGLPSDRFSAERTGGSVSTLTIQRTQQEDSAVYLCASSLTGVVTGELFFGEGSRLTVL.

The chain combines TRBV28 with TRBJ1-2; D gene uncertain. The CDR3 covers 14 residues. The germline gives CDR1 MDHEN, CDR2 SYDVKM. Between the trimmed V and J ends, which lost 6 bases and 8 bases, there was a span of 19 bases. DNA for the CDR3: TGTGCCAGCAGCTCCGATGGTCTCGTCGGGGGCTACACCTTC. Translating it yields CASSSDGLVGGYTF.

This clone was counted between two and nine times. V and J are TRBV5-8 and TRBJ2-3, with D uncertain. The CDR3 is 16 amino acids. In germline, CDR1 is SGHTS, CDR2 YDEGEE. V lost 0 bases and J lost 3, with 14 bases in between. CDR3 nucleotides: TGTGCCAGCAGCTTGGGGTCAGGTAGTCGGACAGATACGCAGTATTTT. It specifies CASSLGSGSRTDTQYF.